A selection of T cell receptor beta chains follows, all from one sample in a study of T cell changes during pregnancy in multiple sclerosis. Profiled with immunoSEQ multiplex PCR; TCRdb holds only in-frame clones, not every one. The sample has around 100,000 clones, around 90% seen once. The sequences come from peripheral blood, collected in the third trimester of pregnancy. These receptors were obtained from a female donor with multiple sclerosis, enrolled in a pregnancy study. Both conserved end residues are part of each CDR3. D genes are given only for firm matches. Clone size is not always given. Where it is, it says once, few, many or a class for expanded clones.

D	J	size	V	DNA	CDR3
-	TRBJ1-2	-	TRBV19	TGTGCCAGTAAGGAGGTTTTCAGGGGACCCAACTATGGCTACACCTTC	CASKEVFRGPNYGYTF
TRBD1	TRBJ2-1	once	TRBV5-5	TGTGCCAGCAGCTGGGGCGGGACAGGGTCCGATGAGCAGTTCTTC	CASSWGGTGSDEQFF
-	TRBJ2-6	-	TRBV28	TGTGCCAGCAGTTTACTCCAGGGTTCTGGGGCCAACGTCCTGACTTTC	CASSLLQGSGANVLTF
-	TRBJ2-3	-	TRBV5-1	TGCGCCAGCAGCTTGTTACTCACAGATACGCAGTATTTT	CASSLLLTDTQYF
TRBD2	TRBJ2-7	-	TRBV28	TGTGCCAGCACTACCGGGACTAGCGACTACGAGCAGTACTTC	CASTTGTSDYEQYF
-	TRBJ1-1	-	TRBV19	TGTGCCAGTAGTACGGGGTCCACTGAAGCTTTCTTT	CASSTGSTEAFF
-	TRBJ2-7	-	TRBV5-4	TGTGCCAGCAGCGTGGACGGTTCCTACGAGCAGTACTTC	CASSVDGSYEQYF
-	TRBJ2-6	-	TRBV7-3	TGTGCCAGCAGCTCCTTCCGCCGCGTTGGGGCCAACGTCCTGACTTTC	CASSSFRRVGANVLTF
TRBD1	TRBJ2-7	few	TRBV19	TGTGCCAGTAGCGACAGGGCGGCTCGCGAGCAGTACTTC	CASSDRAAREQYF
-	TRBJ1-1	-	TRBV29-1	TGCAGCGTTGTGTTGGCGGGAGGGGACACTGAAGCTTTCTTT	CSVVLAGGDTEAFF
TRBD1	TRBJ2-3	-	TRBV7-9	TGTGCCAGCAGCCGACCAGGGGGAACAGATACGCAGTATTTT	CASSRPGGTDTQYF
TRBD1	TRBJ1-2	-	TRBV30	TGTGCCTGGGACAGGGGTTCGGAAAACTATGGCTACACCTTC	CAWDRGSENYGYTF
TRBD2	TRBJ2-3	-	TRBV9	TGTGCCAGCAGCGTACTAGCGGGGGTGACAGATACGCAGTATTTT	CASSVLAGVTDTQYF
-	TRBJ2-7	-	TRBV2	TGTGCCAGCAGTGAAAAGGGGGTGTGGGACGAGCAGTACTTC	CASSEKGVWDEQYF
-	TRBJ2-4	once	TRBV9	TGTGCCAGCAGCGTATCTCAGGGTAACCAAAACATTCAGTACTTC	CASSVSQGNQNIQYF
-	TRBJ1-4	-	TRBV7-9	TGTGCCAGCAGCTTAACGGGAATCGGTGAAAAACTGTTTTTT	CASSLTGIGEKLFF